One and the same sample provided the 2 T cell receptor beta chains below, sequenced in a study of human T cells and chemical hapten exposure. As for time point: pre-sensitization, week 0. Treatment defined: therapeutic diphenylcyclopropenone sensitization with weekly scalp DPC. TCRdb itself ran the RACE reads through MiXCR, one entry per CDR3 protein. The sample includes 80,000 to 100,000 distinct CDR3 sequences, 11% of them seen just once. The input for sequencing was whole blood, taken in connection with sensitization to the hapten diphenylcyclopropenone (DPC). These receptors were taken from a woman aged 60-75 years with alopecia areata. Some clones in this sample may be carry-over from other donors' samples.

This clonotype was picked up many times. The CDR3 region has the DNA TGTGCCAGCAGTGAAGCCCTACGAGGGGGGGAGGACAATCAGCCCCAGCATTTT. Protein sequence: CASSEALRGGEDNQPQHF. This chain links TRBV6-1 with TRBJ1-5; D possibly corresponds to TRBD1 (6 bases). The V end lost 0 bases, the J end lost 3 bases, and 18 bases lay between the germline ends. The CDR3 loop spans 18 amino acids. Germline CDR1 and CDR2: MNHNS and SASEGT.

V is TRBV21-1 and J is TRBJ1-3; no DNA check was done on the table's D call, TRBD1. TRBV21-1 is marked as a pseudogene. CDR3 size: 20 residues. DNA of the CDR3: TGTGCCAGCAGCGAACCTCCTGGGCCGGCTGGGGGCTTCTTCGGAAACACCATATATTTT. Amino acids: CASSEPPGPAGGFFGNTIYF.